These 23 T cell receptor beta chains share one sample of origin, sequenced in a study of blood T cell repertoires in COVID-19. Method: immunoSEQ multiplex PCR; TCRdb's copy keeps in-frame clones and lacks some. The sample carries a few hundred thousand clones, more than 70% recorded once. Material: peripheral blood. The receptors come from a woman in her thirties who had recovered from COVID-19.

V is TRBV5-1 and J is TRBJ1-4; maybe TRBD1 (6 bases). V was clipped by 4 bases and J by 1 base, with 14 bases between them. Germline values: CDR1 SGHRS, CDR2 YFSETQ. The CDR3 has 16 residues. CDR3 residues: CASSPDAQGTNEKLFF. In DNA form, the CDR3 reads TGCGCCAGCAGCCCGGACGCACAGGGAACTAATGAAAAACTGTTTTTT.

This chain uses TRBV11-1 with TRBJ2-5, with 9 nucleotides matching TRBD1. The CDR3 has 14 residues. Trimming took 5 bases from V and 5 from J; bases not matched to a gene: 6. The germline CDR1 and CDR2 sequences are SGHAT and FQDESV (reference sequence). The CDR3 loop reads CASSRDRARETQYF. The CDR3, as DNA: TGTGCCAGCAGCCGGGACAGGGCGAGGGAGACCCAGTACTTC.

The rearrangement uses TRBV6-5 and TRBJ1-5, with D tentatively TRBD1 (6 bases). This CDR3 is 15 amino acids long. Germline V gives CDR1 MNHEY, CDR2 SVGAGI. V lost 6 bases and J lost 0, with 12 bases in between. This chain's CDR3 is CASSPRGYSNQPQHF. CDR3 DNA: TGTGCCAGCAGCCCCAGGGGATATAGCAATCAGCCCCAGCATTTT.

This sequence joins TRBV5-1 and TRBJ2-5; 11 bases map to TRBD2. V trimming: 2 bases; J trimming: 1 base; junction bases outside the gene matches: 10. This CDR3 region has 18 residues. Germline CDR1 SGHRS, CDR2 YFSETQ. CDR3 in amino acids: CASSLRLAGRLIQETQYF. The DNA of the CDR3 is TGCGCCAGCAGCTTAAGACTAGCGGGGCGTCTTATCCAAGAGACCCAGTACTTC.

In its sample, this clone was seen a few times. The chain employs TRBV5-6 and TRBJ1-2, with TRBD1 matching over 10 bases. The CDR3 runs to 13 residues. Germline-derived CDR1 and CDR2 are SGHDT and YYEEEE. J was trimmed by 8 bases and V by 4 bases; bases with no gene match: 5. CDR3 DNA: TGTGCCAGCAGCGGGGGGACAGGGGAAGGCTACACCTTC. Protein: CASSGGTGEGYTF.

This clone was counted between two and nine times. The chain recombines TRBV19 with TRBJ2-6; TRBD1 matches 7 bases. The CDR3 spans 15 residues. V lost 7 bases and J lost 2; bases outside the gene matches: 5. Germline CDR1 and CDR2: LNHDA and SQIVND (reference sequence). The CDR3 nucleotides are TGTGCCAGTACCGTGACAGGGACTGGGGCCAACGTCCTGACTTTC. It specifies CASTVTGTGANVLTF.

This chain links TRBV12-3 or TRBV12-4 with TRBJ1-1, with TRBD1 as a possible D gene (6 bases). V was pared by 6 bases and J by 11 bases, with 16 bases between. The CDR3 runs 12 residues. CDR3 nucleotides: TGTGCCAGCAGGGGGGGGCCCGTTGGTGCTTTCTTT. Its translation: CASRGGPVGAFF.

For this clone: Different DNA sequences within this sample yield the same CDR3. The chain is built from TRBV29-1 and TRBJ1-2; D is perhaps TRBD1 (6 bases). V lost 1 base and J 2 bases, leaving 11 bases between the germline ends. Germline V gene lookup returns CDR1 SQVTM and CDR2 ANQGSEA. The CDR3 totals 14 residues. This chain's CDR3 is CSVEGRGRNYGYTF. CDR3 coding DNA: TGCAGCGTTGAAGGCAGGGGCAGGAACTATGGCTACACCTTC.

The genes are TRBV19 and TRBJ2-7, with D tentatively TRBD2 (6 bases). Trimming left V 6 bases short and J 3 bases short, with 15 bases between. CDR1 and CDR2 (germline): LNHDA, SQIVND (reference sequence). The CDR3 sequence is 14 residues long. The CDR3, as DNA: TGTGCCAGTAGCCGTGGTGGAGGGGACTACGAGCAGTACTTC. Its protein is CASSRGGGDYEQYF.

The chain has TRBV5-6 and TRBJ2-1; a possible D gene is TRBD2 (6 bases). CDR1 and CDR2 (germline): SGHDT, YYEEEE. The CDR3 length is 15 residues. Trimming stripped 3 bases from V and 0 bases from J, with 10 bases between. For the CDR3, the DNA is TGTGCCAGCAGCTACGGGCGGGGCTCCTACAATGAGCAGTTCTTC. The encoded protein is CASSYGRGSYNEQFF. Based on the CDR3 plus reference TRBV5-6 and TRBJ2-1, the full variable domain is DAGVTQSPTHLIKTRGQQVTLRCSPKSGHDTVSWYQQALGQGPQFIFQYYEEEERQRGNFPDRFSGHQFPNYSSELNVNALLLGDSALYLCASSYGRGSYNEQFFGPGTRLTVL.

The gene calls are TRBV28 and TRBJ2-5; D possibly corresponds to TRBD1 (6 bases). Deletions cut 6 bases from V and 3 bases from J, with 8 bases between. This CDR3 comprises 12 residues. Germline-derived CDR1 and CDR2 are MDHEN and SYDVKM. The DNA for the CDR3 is TGTGCCAGCAGCTCAGGGGAAGAGACCCAGTACTTC. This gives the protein CASSSGEETQYF. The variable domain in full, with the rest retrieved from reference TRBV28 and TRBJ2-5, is DVKVTQSSRYLVKRTGEKVFLECVQDMDHENMFWYRQDPGLGLRLIYFSYDVKMKEKGDIPEGYSVSREKKERFSLILESASTNQTSMYLCASSSGEETQYFGPGTRLLVL.

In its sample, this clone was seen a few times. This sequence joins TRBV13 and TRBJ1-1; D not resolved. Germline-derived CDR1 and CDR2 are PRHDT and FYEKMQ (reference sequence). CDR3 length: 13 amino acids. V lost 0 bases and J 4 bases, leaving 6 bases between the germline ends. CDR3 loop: CASSLGVGTEAFF. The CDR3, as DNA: TGTGCCAGCAGCTTAGGGGTCGGCACTGAAGCTTTCTTT.

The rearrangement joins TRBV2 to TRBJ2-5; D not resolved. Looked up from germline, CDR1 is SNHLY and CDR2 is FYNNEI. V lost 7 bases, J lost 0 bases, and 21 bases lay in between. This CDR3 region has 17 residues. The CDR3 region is CASTLIRPYLYQETQYF. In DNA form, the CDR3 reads TGTGCCAGCACCCTAATCCGTCCATACTTGTACCAAGAGACCCAGTACTTC.

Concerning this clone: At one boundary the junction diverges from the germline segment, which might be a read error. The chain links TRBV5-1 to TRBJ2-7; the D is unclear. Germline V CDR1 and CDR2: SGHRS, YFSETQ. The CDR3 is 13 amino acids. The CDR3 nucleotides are TGCGCTAGCAACGACGGAACACTACGCGAGCAGTACTTC. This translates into CASNDGTLREQYF.

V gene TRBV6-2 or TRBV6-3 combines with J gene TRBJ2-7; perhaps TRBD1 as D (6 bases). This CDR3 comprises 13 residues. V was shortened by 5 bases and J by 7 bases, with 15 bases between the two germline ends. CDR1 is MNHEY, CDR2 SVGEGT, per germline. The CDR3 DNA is TGTGCCAGCAGTACCTACAGGACAGAAGAGCAGTACTTC. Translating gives CASSTYRTEEQYF.

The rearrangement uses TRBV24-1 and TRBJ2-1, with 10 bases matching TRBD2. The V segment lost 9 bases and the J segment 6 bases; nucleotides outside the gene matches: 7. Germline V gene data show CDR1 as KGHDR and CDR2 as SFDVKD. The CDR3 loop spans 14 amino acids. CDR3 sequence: CATAGSGGANEQFF. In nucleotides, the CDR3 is TGTGCCACCGCGGGGAGCGGGGGGGCCAATGAGCAGTTCTTC.

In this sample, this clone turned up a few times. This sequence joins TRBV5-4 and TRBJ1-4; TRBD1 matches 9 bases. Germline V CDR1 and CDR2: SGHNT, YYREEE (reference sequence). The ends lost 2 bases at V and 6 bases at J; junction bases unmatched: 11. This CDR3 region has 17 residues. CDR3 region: CASSFRRGTGRDEKLFF. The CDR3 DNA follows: TGTGCCAGCAGCTTTCGGCGAGGGACAGGGAGGGATGAAAAACTGTTTTTT.

The CDR3 DNA reads TGTGCCAGCAGCCAATCTGGGACAGGGAATCAGCCCCAGCATTTT. Amino acids: CASSQSGTGNQPQHF. V gene TRBV16 combines with J gene TRBJ1-5; 9 nucleotides match TRBD1. This CDR3 comprises 15 residues. V was pared by 0 bases and J by 4 bases, with 1 base of the junction left unmatched. Germline V gene data show CDR1 as KGHSY and CDR2 as FQNENV.

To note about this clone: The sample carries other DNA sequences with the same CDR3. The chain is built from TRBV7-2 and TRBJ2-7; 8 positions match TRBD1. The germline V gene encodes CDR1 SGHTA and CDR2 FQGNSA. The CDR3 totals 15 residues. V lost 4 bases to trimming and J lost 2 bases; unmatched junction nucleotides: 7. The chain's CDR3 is CASSSRQGPTYEQYF. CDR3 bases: TGTGCCAGCAGCTCCCGACAGGGGCCCACCTACGAGCAGTACTTC.

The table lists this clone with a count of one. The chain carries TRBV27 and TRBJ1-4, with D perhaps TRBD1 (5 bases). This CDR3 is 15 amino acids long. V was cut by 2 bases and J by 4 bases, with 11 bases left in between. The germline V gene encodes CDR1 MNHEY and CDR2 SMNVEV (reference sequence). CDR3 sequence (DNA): TGTGCCAGCAGTTTAAGCGGGGGGGTTAATGAAAAACTGTTTTTT. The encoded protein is CASSLSGGVNEKLFF.

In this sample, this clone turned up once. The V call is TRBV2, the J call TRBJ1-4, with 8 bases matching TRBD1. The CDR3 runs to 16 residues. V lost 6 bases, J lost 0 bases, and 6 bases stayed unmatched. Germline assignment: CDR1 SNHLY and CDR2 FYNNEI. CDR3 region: CASRLGQVTTNEKLFF. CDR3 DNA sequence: TGTGCCAGCAGATTGGGACAGGTGACAACTAATGAAAAACTGTTTTTT.

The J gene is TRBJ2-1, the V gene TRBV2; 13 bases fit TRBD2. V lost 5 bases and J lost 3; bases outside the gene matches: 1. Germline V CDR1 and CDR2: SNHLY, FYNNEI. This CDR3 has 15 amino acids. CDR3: CASSRTSGSYNEQFF. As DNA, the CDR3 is TGTGCCAGCAGTCGGACTAGCGGGAGCTACAATGAGCAGTTCTTC.

CDR3 loop: CATSDFRTGDRQPQHF. CDR3 nucleotides: TGTGCCACCAGTGATTTTCGGACAGGGGACCGTCAGCCCCAGCATTTT. This chain joins TRBV24-1 and TRBJ1-5; 9 bases are a match to TRBD1. In germline, CDR1 is KGHDR, CDR2 SFDVKD. This CDR3 spans 16 amino acids. Trimming removed 1 base from V and 6 bases from J; junction bases left unmatched: 6.